Listed below are T cell receptor beta chains from one sample, sequenced in a study of blood T cell repertoires in COVID-19. Here immunoSEQ multiplex PCR was the method, and the copy in TCRdb shows in-frame clones only, minus some. The table records roughly 65,000 clones, 60% to 85% of them present only once. The sequencing sample was made of peripheral blood. The receptors originated from a human donor in a cohort sampled during active COVID-19. Both conserved end residues are part of each CDR3. Each record gives: V gene, CDR3 length, J gene, D gene, clone size, CDR3 protein, CDR3 DNA. D genes are given only for firm matches. Only some rows state a clone size, as once, few, many or a class for expanded clones.

TRBV7-9,14,TRBJ2-1,TRBD1,NA,CASSPDRGPDEQFF,TGTGCCAGCAGTCCGGACAGGGGGCCCGATGAGCAGTTCTTC
TRBV11-2,17,TRBJ2-3,TRBD2,NA,CASSSLGREDSLDTQYF,TGTGCCAGCAGCTCATTGGGACGGGAGGACTCCCTAGATACGCAGTATTTT
TRBV15,15,TRBJ2-7,NA,NA,CATSRDPRHREEQYF,TGTGCCACCAGCAGAGACCCCCGCCATAGGGAGGAGCAGTACTTC
TRBV4-3,19,TRBJ2-1,TRBD2,NA,CASSLATPGLAGGVNEQFF,TGCGCCAGCAGCCTCGCCACCCCGGGACTAGCGGGAGGGGTTAATGAGCAGTTCTTC
TRBV9,16,TRBJ2-3,TRBD1,NA,CASSAEGQGNTDTQYF,TGTGCCAGCAGCGCCGAGGGACAGGGAAACACAGATACGCAGTATTTT
TRBV15,15,TRBJ2-3,NA,NA,CATSSDYSRTDTQYF,TGTGCCACCAGCAGTGACTACTCCCGCACAGATACGCAGTATTTT
TRBV4-1,16,TRBJ2-5,TRBD2,NA,CASSQEFERGDVTQYF,TGCGCCAGCAGCCAAGAGTTCGAGCGGGGAGATGTGACCCAGTACTTC
TRBV5-1,15,TRBJ2-7,NA,NA,CASSLVSGSTYEQYF,TGCGCCAGCAGCTTGGTGTCGGGATCCACCTACGAGCAGTACTTC
TRBV7-2,16,TRBJ2-3,TRBD2,NA,CASSLGLAGGTDTQYF,TGTGCCAGCAGCTTAGGTCTAGCGGGAGGGACAGATACGCAGTATTTT
TRBV5-1,15,TRBJ2-7,NA,NA,CASSFVGGSSYEQYF,TGCGCCAGCAGCTTCGTCGGGGGAAGCTCCTACGAGCAGTACTTC
TRBV5-1,13,TRBJ2-5,NA,NA,CASSLQVGETQYF,TGCGCCAGCAGCCTACAGGTCGGAGAGACCCAGTACTTC
TRBV28,15,TRBJ2-5,NA,NA,CASSLAGLYIETQYF,TGTGCCAGCAGTTTGGCAGGGCTCTACATAGAGACCCAGTACTTC
TRBV4-3,15,TRBJ2-7,NA,few,CASSQDRGGSYEQYF,TGCGCCAGCAGCCAAGATCGAGGGGGATCCTACGAGCAGTACTTC
TRBV23-1,16,TRBJ2-7,NA,NA,CASSQSVRTESYEQYF,TGCGCCAGCAGTCAATCGGTCCGGACAGAGTCCTACGAGCAGTACTTC
TRBV10-3,12,TRBJ2-7,NA,NA,CAILTGGGGQYF,TGTGCCATTCTGACAGGAGGTGGAGGGCAGTACTTC
TRBV11-3,15,TRBJ2-1,NA,NA,CASSLGGLEYNEQFF,TGTGCCAGCAGCTTAGGAGGTCTAGAATACAATGAGCAGTTCTTC
TRBV7-2,16,TRBJ2-5,NA,NA,CASSLVPAGPPGTQYF,TGTGCCAGCAGCTTAGTTCCGGCAGGGCCTCCGGGGACCCAGTACTTC
TRBV4-3,14,TRBJ2-5,NA,NA,CASSQDVAAETQYF,TGCGCCAGCAGCCAAGATGTAGCGGCAGAGACCCAGTACTTC
TRBV4-1,14,TRBJ1-4,TRBD1,few,CASRETGGLEKLFF,TGCGCCAGCAGGGAGACAGGGGGACTCGAAAAACTGTTTTTT
TRBV19,18,TRBJ2-1,TRBD2,NA,CASISKQGTSGSRDEQFF,TGTGCCAGTATATCTAAACAAGGGACTAGCGGGAGTCGGGATGAGCAGTTCTTC